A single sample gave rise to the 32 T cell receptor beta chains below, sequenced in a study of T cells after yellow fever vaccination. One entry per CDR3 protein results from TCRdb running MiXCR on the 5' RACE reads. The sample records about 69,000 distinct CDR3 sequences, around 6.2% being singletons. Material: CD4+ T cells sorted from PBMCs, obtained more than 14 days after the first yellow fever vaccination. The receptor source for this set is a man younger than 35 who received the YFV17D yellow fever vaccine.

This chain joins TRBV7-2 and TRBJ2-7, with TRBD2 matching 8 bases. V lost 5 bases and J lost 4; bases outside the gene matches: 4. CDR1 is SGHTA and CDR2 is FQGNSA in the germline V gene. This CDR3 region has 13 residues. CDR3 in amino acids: CASSRGGRYEQYV. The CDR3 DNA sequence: TGTGCCAGCAGCCGCGGGGGGCGGTACGAGCAGTACGTC.

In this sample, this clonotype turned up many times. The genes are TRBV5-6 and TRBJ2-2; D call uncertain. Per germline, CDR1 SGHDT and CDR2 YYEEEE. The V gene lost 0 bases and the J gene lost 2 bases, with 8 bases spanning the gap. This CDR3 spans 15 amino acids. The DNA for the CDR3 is TGTGCCAGCAGCTTGGATAGCTCAAACACCGGGGAGCTGTTTTTT. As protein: CASSLDSSNTGELFF.

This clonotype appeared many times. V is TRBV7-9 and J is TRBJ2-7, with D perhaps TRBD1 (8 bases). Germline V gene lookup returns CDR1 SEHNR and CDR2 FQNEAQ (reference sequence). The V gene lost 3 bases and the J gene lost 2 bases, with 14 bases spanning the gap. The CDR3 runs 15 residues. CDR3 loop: CASSLSGTGAYEQYF. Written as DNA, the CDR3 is TGTGCCAGCAGCTTGAGCGGGACAGGAGCCTACGAGCAGTACTTC.

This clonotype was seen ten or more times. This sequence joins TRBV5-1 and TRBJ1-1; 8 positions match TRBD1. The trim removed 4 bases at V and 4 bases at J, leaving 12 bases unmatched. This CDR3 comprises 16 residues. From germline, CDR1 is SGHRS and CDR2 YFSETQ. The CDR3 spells CASSPVGSGGITEAFF. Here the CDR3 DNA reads TGCGCCAGCAGCCCGGTCGGGTCAGGGGGCATCACTGAAGCTTTCTTT.

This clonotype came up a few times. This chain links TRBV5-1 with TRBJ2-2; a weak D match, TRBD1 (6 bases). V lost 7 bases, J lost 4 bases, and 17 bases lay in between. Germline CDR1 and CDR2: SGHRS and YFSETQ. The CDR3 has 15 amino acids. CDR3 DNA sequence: TGCGCCAGCCTGTCCTTTGGGGGCGGCACCGGGGAGCTGTTTTTT. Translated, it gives CASLSFGGGTGELFF.

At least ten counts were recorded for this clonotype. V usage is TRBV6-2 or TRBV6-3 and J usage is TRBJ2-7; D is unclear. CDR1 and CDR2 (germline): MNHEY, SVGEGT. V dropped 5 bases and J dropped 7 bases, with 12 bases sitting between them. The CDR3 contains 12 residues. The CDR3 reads CASSLKDGEQYV. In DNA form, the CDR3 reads TGTGCCAGCAGTCTCAAGGACGGGGAGCAGTACGTC.

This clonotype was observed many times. CDR3 loop: CASRGTSGTYEQYF. The CDR3 coding sequence is TGTGCCAGCAGGGGGACTAGCGGGACCTACGAGCAGTACTTC. The chain uses TRBV5-8 and TRBJ2-7; TRBD2 matches 13 bases. In germline, CDR1 is SGHTS, CDR2 YDEGEE. CDR3 size: 14 residues. The ends lost 5 bases at V and 2 bases at J; junction bases unmatched: 1.

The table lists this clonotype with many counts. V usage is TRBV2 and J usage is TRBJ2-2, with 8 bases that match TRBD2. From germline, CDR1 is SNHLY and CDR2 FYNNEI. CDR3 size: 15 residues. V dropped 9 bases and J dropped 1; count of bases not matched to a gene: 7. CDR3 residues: CARGRGGWNTGELFF. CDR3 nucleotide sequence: TGTGCCAGGGGGCGCGGGGGGTGGAACACCGGGGAGCTGTTTTTT. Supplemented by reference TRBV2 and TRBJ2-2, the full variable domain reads EPEVTQTPSHQVTQMGQEVILRCVPISNHLYFYWYRQILGQKVEFLVSFYNNEISEKSEIFDDQFSVERPDGSNFTLKIRSTKLEDSAMYFCARGRGGWNTGELFFGEGSRLTVL.

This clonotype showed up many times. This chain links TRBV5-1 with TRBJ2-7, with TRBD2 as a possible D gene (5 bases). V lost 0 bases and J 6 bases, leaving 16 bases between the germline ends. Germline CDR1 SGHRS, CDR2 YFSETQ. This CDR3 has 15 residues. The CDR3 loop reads CASSLEVGVRSEQYF. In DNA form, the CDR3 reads TGCGCCAGCAGCTTGGAAGTCGGGGTTAGGAGCGAGCAGTACTTC.

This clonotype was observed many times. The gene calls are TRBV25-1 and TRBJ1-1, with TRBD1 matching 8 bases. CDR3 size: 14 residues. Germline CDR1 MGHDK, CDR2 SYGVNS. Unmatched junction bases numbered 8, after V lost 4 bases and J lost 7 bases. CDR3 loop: CASSALTGVDEAFF. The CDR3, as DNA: TGTGCCAGCAGTGCCCTGACAGGGGTGGATGAAGCTTTCTTT.

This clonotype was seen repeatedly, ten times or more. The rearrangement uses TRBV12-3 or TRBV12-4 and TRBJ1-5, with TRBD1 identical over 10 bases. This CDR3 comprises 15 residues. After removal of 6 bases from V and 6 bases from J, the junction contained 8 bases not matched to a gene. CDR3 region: CASSPTGGDGQPQHF. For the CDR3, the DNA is TGTGCCAGCAGCCCGACAGGGGGCGATGGTCAGCCCCAGCATTTT.

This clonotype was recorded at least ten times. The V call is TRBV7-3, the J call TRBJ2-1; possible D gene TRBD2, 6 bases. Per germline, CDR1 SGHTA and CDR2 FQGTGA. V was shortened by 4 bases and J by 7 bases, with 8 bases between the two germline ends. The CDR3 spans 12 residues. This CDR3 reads CASSSAGNEQFF. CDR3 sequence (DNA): TGTGCCAGCAGCTCCGCGGGGAATGAGCAGTTCTTC.

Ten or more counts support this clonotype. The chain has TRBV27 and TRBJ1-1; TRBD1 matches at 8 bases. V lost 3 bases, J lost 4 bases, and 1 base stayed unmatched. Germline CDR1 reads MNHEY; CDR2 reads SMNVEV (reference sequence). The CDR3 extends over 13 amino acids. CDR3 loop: CASSFTGGTEAFF. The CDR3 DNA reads TGTGCCAGCAGTTTTACAGGGGGCACTGAAGCTTTCTTT.

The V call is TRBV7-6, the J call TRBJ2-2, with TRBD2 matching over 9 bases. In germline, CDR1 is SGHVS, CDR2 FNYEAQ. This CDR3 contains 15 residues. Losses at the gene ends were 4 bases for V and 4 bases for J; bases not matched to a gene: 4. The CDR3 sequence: CASSWGLAITGELFF. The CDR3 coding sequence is TGTGCCAGCAGCTGGGGACTAGCTATCACCGGGGAGCTGTTTTTT.

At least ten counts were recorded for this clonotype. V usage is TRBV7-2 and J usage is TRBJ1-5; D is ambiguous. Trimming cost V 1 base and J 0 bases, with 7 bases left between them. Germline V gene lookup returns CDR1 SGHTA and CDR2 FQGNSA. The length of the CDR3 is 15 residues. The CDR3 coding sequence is TGTGCCAGCAGCTTAGTATCCAGTAGCAATCAGCCCCAGCATTTT. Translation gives CASSLVSSSNQPQHF.

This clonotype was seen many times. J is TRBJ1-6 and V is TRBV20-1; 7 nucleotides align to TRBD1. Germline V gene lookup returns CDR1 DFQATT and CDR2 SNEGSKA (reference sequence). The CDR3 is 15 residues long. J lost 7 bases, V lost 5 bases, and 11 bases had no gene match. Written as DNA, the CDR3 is TGCAGTGCTTGGGGGGGGGACAGACTAAATTCACCCCTCCACTTT. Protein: CSAWGGDRLNSPLHF.

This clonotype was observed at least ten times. CDR3 DNA sequence: TGTGCCAGCAGCTTAGCGCCCGACAACCTTGAAGCTTTCTTT. It encodes CASSLAPDNLEAFF. This sequence joins TRBV7-9 and TRBJ1-1, with D unresolved. CDR1 and CDR2 from the germline V gene are SEHNR and FQNEAQ (reference sequence). Between the trimmed V and J ends, which lost 0 bases and 7 bases, there was a span of 12 bases. The length of the CDR3 is 14 residues.

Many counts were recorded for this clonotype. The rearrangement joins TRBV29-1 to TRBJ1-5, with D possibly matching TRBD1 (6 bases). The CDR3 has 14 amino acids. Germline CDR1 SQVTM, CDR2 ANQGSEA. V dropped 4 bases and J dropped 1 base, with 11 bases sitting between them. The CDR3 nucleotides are TGCAGCGTTGGGGGGCTAGGGAGCAATCAGCCCCAGCATTTT. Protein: CSVGGLGSNQPQHF.

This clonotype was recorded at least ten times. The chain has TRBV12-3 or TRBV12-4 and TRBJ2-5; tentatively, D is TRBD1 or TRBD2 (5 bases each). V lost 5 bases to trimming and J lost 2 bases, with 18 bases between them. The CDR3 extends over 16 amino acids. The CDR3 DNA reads TGTGCCAGCAGTAGGGCTGGGACGAGTAAGCAAGAGACCCAGTACTTC. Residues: CASSRAGTSKQETQYF.

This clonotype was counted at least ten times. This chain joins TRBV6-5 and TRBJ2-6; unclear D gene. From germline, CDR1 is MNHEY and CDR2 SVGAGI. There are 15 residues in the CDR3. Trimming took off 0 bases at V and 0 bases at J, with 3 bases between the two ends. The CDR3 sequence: CASSYSVSGANVLTF. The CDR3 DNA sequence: TGTGCCAGCAGTTACTCGGTCTCTGGGGCCAACGTCCTGACTTTC.

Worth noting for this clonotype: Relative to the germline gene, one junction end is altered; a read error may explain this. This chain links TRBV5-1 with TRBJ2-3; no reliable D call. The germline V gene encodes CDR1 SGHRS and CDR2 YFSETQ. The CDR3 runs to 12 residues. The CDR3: CASSLAGDRQYF. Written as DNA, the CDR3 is TGCGCCAGCAGCTTGGCAGGAGATAGGCAGTATTTT.

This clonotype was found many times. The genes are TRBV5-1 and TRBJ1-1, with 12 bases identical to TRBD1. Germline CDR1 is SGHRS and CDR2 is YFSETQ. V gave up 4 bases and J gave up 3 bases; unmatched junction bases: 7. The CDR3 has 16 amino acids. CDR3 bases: TGCGCCAGCAGCGGCCGGGACAGGGGGCGAGACACTGAAGCTTTCTTT. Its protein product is CASSGRDRGRDTEAFF.

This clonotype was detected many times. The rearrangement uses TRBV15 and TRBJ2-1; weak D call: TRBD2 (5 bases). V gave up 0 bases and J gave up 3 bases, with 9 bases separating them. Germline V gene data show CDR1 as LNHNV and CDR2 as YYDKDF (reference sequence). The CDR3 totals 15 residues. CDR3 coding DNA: TGTGCCACCAGCAGAGACCCTGGGAGCTACAATGAGCAGTTCTTC. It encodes CATSRDPGSYNEQFF. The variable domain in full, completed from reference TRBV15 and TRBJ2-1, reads DAMVIQNPRYQVTQFGKPVTLSCSQTLNHNVMYWYQQKSSQAPKLLFHYYDKDFNNEADTPDNFQSRRPNTSFCFLDIRSPGLGDTAMYLCATSRDPGSYNEQFFGPGTRLTVL.

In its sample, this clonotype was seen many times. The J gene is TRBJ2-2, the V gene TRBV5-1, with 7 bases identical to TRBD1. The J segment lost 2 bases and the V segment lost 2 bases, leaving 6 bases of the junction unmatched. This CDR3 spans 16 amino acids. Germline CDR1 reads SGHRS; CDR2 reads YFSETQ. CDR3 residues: CASSLSGTANTGELFF. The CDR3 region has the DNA TGCGCCAGCAGCTTATCGGGGACAGCAAACACCGGGGAGCTGTTTTTT.

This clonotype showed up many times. The CDR3 sequence is CASSYGEPTDTQYF. The CDR3 coding sequence is TGTGCCAGCAGTTATGGGGAGCCCACAGATACGCAGTATTTT. The J gene is TRBJ2-3, the V gene TRBV12-3 or TRBV12-4; D might be TRBD2 (5 bases). This CDR3 has 14 amino acids. V lost 4 bases and J 2 bases, leaving 10 bases between the germline ends.

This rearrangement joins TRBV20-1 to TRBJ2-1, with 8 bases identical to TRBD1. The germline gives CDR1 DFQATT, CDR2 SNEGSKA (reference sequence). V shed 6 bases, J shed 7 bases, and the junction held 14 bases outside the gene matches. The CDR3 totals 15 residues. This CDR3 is CSALPTGGLRNEQFF. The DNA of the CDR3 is TGCAGTGCCTTACCTACAGGGGGGCTTCGAAATGAGCAGTTCTTC.

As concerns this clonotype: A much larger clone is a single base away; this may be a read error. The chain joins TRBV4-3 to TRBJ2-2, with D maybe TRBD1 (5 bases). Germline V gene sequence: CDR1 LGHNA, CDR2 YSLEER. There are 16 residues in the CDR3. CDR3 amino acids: CDSSQEGAVFSGELFF. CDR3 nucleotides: TGCGACAGCAGCCAAGAAGGGGCGGTTTTCTCCGGGGAGCTGTTTTTT.

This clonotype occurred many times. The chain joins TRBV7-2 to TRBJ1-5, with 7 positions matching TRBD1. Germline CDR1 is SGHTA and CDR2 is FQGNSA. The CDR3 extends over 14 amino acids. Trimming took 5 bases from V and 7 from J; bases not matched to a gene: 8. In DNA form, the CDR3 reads TGTGCCAGCAGCCAGGACAGGTTAGGGCAGCCCCAGCATTTT. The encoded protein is CASSQDRLGQPQHF.

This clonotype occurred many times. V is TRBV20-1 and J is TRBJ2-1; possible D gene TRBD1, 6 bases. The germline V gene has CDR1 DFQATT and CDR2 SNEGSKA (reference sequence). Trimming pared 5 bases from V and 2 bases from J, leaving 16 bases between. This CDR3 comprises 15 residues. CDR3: CSAHQGHTTYNEQFF. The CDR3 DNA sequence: TGCAGTGCTCATCAGGGACACACTACCTACAATGAGCAGTTCTTC.

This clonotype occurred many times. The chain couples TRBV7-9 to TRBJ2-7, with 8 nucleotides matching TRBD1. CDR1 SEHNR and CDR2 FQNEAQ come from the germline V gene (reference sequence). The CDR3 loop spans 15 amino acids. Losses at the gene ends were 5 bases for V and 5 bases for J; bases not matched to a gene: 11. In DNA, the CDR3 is TGTGCCAGCAGCCAACCGGACAGGGCCGTGCACGAGCAGTACTTC. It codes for CASSQPDRAVHEQYF.

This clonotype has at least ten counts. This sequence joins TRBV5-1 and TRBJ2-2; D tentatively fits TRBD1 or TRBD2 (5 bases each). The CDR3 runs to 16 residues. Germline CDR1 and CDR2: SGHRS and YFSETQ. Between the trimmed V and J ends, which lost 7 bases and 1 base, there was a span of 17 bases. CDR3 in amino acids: CASSLRGRMNTGELFF. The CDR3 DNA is TGCGCCAGCTCCCTCCGGGGACGGATGAACACCGGGGAGCTGTTTTTT.

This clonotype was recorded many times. Here the CDR3 DNA reads TGCGCCAGCAGCTTGGCCACAGGGAGTTCACCCCTCCACTTT. Its protein is CASSLATGSSPLHF. The genes are TRBV5-1 and TRBJ1-6; possible D gene TRBD1, 6 bases. Germline V CDR1 and CDR2: SGHRS, YFSETQ. The CDR3 has 14 amino acids. V was cut by 0 bases and J by 9 bases, with 10 bases left in between.